Below, one T cell receptor (beta chain) is given with its context. These data belong to a study of shared clonotypes between healthy human individuals. CDR1 is SGHAT, CDR2 FQNNGV, per germline. Trimming took 4 bases from V and 3 from J; bases not matched to a gene: 8. The CDR3 is made up of 16 amino acids. Method: immunoSEQ multiplex PCR; TCRdb's copy keeps in-frame clones and lacks some. The sample contains a few million clones, just over 90% of which appear only once. This receptor was identified in a man aged 18 to 35 in good health. The chain carries TRBV11-2 and TRBJ2-3; 9 bases align to TRBD2. The sequenced material came from naive CD4+ T cells sorted from blood. Sample subset: CD45RA+ positively selected. DNA of the CDR3: TGTGCCAGCAGCTCGATAGCGGGAGTCGTGACAGATACGCAGTATTTT. Its translation is CASSSIAGVVTDTQYF.